This is a list of T cell receptor beta chains from one sample in a study of blood T cell repertoires in COVID-19. The method was immunoSEQ multiplex PCR; TCRdb's version includes in-frame clones alone and lacks a portion of them. The table records roughly 180,000 clones, approximately 86% of them present only once. The material sequenced was PBMCs or T cells enriched from blood (not recorded which). The source is a man in his 60s who had recovered from COVID-19. Each CDR3 is given with its conserved first and last residue. Each record gives: V gene, clone size, D gene, J gene, CDR3 DNA, CDR3 protein. A D gene is named only where the DNA matches it firmly. A row's size may be missing; if present it is once, few, many or a size class.

v_gene: TRBV7-2; abundance: NA; d_gene: TRBD1; j_gene: TRBJ1-5; CDR3nt: TGTGCCAGCAGCTTAGATGGACAGGGCGGCAATCAGCCCCAGCATTTT; CDR3aa: CASSLDGQGGNQPQHF
v_gene: TRBV9; abundance: NA; d_gene: NA; j_gene: TRBJ1-4; CDR3nt: TGTGCCAGCAGCCCTCGAGGATCAGGTACAGGCCGTAATGAAAAACTGTTTTTT; CDR3aa: CASSPRGSGTGRNEKLFF
v_gene: TRBV10-3; abundance: NA; d_gene: TRBD1; j_gene: TRBJ1-5; CDR3nt: TGTGCCTCCCAGGGGGCGACGGGCAATCAGCCCCAGCATTTT; CDR3aa: CASQGATGNQPQHF
v_gene: TRBV6-5; abundance: few; d_gene: TRBD1; j_gene: TRBJ2-5; CDR3nt: TGTGCCAGCAGATTCCGGGACAGGCAAGGCGAGACCCAGTACTTC; CDR3aa: CASRFRDRQGETQYF
v_gene: TRBV9; abundance: NA; d_gene: NA; j_gene: TRBJ2-2; CDR3nt: TGTGCCAGCAGCGTGGGCAGGGCACCCGGGGAGCTGTTTTTT; CDR3aa: CASSVGRAPGELFF
v_gene: TRBV5-1; abundance: NA; d_gene: NA; j_gene: TRBJ1-1; CDR3nt: TGCGCCAGCAGCTTGTTAATCTCTGGGGGCCGCACTGAAGCTTTCTTT; CDR3aa: CASSLLISGGRTEAFF
v_gene: TRBV18; abundance: NA; d_gene: NA; j_gene: TRBJ2-7; CDR3nt: TGTGCCAGCTCACCCCCTTCTAGGACCTACGAGCAGTACTTC; CDR3aa: CASSPPSRTYEQYF
v_gene: TRBV7-2; abundance: NA; d_gene: TRBD1; j_gene: TRBJ2-7; CDR3nt: TGTGCCAGCAGCCAGGACAGGCCGTACGAGCAGTACTTC; CDR3aa: CASSQDRPYEQYF
v_gene: TRBV19; abundance: NA; d_gene: NA; j_gene: TRBJ2-3; CDR3nt: TGTGCCAGTAGTCCCCAGGGGCGCACAGATACGCAGTATTTT; CDR3aa: CASSPQGRTDTQYF
v_gene: TRBV7-2; abundance: NA; d_gene: NA; j_gene: TRBJ2-5; CDR3nt: TGTGCCAGCAGCTTGGGAGTGGTGGCGGAGACCCAGTACTTC; CDR3aa: CASSLGVVAETQYF
v_gene: TRBV7-5; abundance: NA; d_gene: NA; j_gene: TRBJ1-5; CDR3nt: TGTGTCAGAAGCCGGGGGGGGGCCCATCAGCCCCAGCATTTT; CDR3aa: CVRSRGGAHQPQHF
v_gene: TRBV10-3; abundance: NA; d_gene: NA; j_gene: TRBJ2-3; CDR3nt: TGTGCCATCAGTGAGTCGTTCGGAGGTACGCAGTATTTT; CDR3aa: CAISESFGGTQYF
v_gene: TRBV29-1; abundance: NA; d_gene: TRBD1; j_gene: TRBJ2-3; CDR3nt: TGCAGCGTTGCCGGGACAGGGAGGACAGATACGCAGTATTTT; CDR3aa: CSVAGTGRTDTQYF
v_gene: TRBV15; abundance: few; d_gene: NA; j_gene: TRBJ1-6; CDR3nt: TGTGCCACCAGCAGAGGCGGGGCGAGTAATTCACCCCTCCACTTT; CDR3aa: CATSRGGASNSPLHF
v_gene: TRBV28; abundance: NA; d_gene: TRBD1; j_gene: TRBJ1-2; CDR3nt: TGTGCCAGCAGAGACCAACAGGGGGCGGGCGGCTACACCTTC; CDR3aa: CASRDQQGAGGYTF
v_gene: TRBV3-1/TRBV3-2; abundance: NA; d_gene: NA; j_gene: TRBJ1-6; CDR3nt: TGTGCCAGCAGCCAGAGGGGGGGACAAAATTCACCCCTCCACTTT; CDR3aa: CASSQRGGQNSPLHF
v_gene: TRBV5-1; abundance: NA; d_gene: TRBD1; j_gene: TRBJ2-1; CDR3nt: TGCGCCAGCAGCTCGGGACAGTACAATGAGCAGTTCTTC; CDR3aa: CASSSGQYNEQFF
v_gene: TRBV5-1; abundance: NA; d_gene: NA; j_gene: TRBJ1-1; CDR3nt: TGCGCCAGCAGCTTGTCAGGTGAGAACACTGAAGCTTTCTTT; CDR3aa: CASSLSGENTEAFF
v_gene: TRBV5-6; abundance: NA; d_gene: TRBD1; j_gene: TRBJ2-1; CDR3nt: TGTGCCAGCAGCCCCCTCCGGCAGGGGGTGTACAATGAGCAGTTCTTC; CDR3aa: CASSPLRQGVYNEQFF
v_gene: TRBV6-1; abundance: NA; d_gene: NA; j_gene: TRBJ2-1; CDR3nt: TGTGCCAGCAGTGAATCCGGCAGGGGCAGCTACAATGAGCAGTTCTTC; CDR3aa: CASSESGRGSYNEQFF
v_gene: TRBV10-3; abundance: NA; d_gene: TRBD1; j_gene: TRBJ2-2; CDR3nt: TGTGCCATCACGGACAGGGAGAACACCGGGGAGCTGTTTTTT; CDR3aa: CAITDRENTGELFF
v_gene: TRBV28; abundance: NA; d_gene: NA; j_gene: TRBJ2-6; CDR3nt: TGTGCCAGCAGTACAGGGACCGGGGCCAACGTCCTGACTTTC; CDR3aa: CASSTGTGANVLTF